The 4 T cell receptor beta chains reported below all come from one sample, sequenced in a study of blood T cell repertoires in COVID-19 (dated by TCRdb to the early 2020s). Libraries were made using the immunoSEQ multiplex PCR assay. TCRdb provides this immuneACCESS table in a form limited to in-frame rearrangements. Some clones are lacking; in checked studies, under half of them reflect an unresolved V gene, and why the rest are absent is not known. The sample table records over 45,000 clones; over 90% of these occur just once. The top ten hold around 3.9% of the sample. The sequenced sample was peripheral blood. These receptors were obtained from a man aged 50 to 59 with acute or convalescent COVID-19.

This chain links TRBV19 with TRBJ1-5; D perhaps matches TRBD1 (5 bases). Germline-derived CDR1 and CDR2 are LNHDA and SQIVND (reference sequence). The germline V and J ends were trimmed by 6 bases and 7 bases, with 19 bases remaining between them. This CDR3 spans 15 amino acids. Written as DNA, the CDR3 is TGTGCCAGTAGCCTAGGGAGGAGGGGATACCAGCCCCAGCATTTT. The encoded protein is CASSLGRRGYQPQHF. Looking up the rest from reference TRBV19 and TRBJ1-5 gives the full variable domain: DGGITQSPKYLFRKEGQNVTLSCEQNLNHDAMYWYRQDPGQGLRLIYYSQIVNDFQKGDIAEGYSVSREKKESFPLTVTSAQKNPTAFYLCASSLGRRGYQPQHFGDGTRLSIL.

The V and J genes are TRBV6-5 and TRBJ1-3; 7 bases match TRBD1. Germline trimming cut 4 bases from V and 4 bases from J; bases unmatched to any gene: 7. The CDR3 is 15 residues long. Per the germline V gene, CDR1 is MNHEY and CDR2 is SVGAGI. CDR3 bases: TGTGCCAGCAGTTCCAACAGGGGATCCGGAAACACCATATATTTT. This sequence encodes CASSSNRGSGNTIYF.

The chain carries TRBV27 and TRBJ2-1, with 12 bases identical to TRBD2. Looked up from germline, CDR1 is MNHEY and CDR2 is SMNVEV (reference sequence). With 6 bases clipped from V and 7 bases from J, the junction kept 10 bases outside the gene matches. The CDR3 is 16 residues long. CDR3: CASSYLTSGRGNEQFF. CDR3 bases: TGTGCCAGCAGCTATTTGACTAGCGGGAGAGGGAATGAGCAGTTCTTC.

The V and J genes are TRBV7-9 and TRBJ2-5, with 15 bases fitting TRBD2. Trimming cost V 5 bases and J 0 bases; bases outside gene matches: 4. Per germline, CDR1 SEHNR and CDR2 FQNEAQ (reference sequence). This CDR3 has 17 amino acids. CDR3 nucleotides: TGTGCCAGCAGCGCAGGGACTAGCGGGAGGTACCAAGAGACCCAGTACTTC. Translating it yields CASSAGTSGRYQETQYF.